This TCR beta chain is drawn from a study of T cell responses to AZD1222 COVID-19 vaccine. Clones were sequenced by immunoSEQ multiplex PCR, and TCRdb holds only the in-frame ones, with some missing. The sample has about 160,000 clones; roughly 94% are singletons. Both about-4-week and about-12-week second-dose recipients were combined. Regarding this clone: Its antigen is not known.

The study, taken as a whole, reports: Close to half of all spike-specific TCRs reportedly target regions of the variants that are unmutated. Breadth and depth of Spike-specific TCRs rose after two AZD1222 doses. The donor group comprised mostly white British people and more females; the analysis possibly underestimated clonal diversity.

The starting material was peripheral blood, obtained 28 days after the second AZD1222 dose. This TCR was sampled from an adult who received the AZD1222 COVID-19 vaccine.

The CDR3 nucleotides are TGTGCCAGCATACGGGACAGCTACACCTACGAGCAGTACTTC. Encoded protein: CASIRDSYTYEQYF. The V and J genes are TRBV6-5 and TRBJ2-7; 7 bases line up with TRBD1. The V gene end was trimmed by 7 bases and the J gene end by 2 bases; junction bases not matched to a gene: 8. The V gene's germline CDR1 is MNHEY and CDR2 SVGAGI. The CDR3 has 14 residues.